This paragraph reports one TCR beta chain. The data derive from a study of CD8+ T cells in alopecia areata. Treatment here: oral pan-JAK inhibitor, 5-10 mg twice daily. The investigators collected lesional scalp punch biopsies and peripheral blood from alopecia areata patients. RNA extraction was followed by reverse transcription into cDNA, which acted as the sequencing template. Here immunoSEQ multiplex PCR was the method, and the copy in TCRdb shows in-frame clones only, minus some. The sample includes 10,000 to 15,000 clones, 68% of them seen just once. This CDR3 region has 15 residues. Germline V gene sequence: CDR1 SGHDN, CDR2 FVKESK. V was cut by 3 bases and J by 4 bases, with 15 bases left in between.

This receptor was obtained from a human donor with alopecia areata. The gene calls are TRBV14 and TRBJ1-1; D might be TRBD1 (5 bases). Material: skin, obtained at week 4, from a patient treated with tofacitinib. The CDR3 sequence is CASSQAGRRGTEAFF. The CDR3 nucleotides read TGTGCCAGCAGCCAGGCAGGGCGCCGAGGCACTGAAGCTTTCTTT. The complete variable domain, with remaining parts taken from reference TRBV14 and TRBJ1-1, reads EAGVTQFPSHSVIEKGQTVTLRCDPISGHDNLYWYRRVMGKEIKFLLHFVKESKQDESGMPNNRFLAERTGGTYSTLKVQPAELEDSGVYFCASSQAGRRGTEAFFGQGTRLTVV.